The 29 T cell receptor beta chains below were found in one sample sequenced in a study of T cell responses to AZD1222 COVID-19 vaccine. The repertoire was sequenced with immunoSEQ multiplex PCR; TCRdb's copy has only in-frame clones and lacks some. The sample consists of about 130,000 clones, over 65% of them appearing once. This sample comprised peripheral blood, obtained on day 0 of AZD1222 vaccination. These receptors all come from an adult in good health.

The chain carries TRBV6-5 and TRBJ2-1; possibly TRBD1 for D (5 bases). Germline V gene lookup returns CDR1 MNHEY and CDR2 SVGAGI. V shed 6 bases and J shed 4 bases, with 10 bases lying between them. The CDR3 is 13 residues long. The CDR3 coding sequence is TGTGCCAGCAGCGCAGGGCCGTACAATGAGCAGTTCTTC. Its protein is CASSAGPYNEQFF.

This clone appeared once. This rearrangement joins TRBV2 to TRBJ2-1; tentatively, D is TRBD1 (6 bases). The CDR3 extends over 14 amino acids. In germline, CDR1 is SNHLY, CDR2 FYNNEI. V lost 2 bases to trimming and J lost 4 bases, with 9 bases between them. This CDR3 is CASSEQGMYNEQFF. In DNA form, the CDR3 reads TGTGCCAGCAGTGAACAGGGGATGTACAATGAGCAGTTCTTC.

This rearrangement joins TRBV24-1 to TRBJ2-3; 8 nucleotides line up with TRBD2. Germline V gene sequence: CDR1 KGHDR, CDR2 SFDVKD. The CDR3 length is 15 residues. Trimming at V came to 4 bases and at J to 2 bases, leaving 4 bases not matched to a gene. CDR3 region: CATSEPGGDTDTQYF. The CDR3 DNA follows: TGTGCCACCAGTGAACCCGGGGGGGACACAGATACGCAGTATTTT.

The chain is built from TRBV11-3 and TRBJ2-1; 8 positions agree with TRBD2. J lost 4 bases, V lost 2 bases, and 7 bases had no gene match. CDR3 length: 16 residues. Germline V gene lookup returns CDR1 SGHNT and CDR2 YENEEA. CDR3 amino acids: CASSLKGLAGYNEQFF. The CDR3 DNA sequence: TGTGCCAGCAGCTTAAAGGGGCTAGCGGGTTACAATGAGCAGTTCTTC.

The CDR3 protein is CASSAQGTGELFF. The CDR3 nucleotides are TGTGCCAGCAGCGCCCAGGGAACCGGGGAGCTGTTTTTT. The chain employs TRBV11-3 and TRBJ2-2; D is perhaps TRBD1 (5 bases). This CDR3 region has 13 residues. Germline assignment: CDR1 SGHNT and CDR2 YENEEA. V lost 5 bases to trimming and J lost 5 bases, with 9 bases between them.

This clone has only a few counts. The chain has TRBV5-6 and TRBJ2-2, with D uncertain. The ends were cut back, 0 bases at V and 5 bases at J, with 5 bases in the middle. Germline V lookup: CDR1 SGHDT, CDR2 YYEEEE. This CDR3 has 13 amino acids. The CDR3 nucleotides read TGTGCCAGCAGCTTGGGGCCGACCGGGGAGCTGTTTTTT. It yields the protein CASSLGPTGELFF.

The chain is built from TRBV4-1 and TRBJ2-7, with D possibly matching TRBD1 (6 bases). The germline gives CDR1 MGHRA, CDR2 YSYEKL. The CDR3 sequence is 16 residues long. Trimming removed 1 base from V and 4 bases from J, with 17 bases in between. The CDR3, as DNA: TGCGCCAGCAGCCAAGCCCTATCAGGGGCCTCGTACGAGCAGTACTTC. As protein: CASSQALSGASYEQYF.

The chain is built from TRBV2 and TRBJ1-2; tentatively, D is TRBD1 (5 bases). CDR1 and CDR2 from the germline V gene are SNHLY and FYNNEI. V shed 4 bases and J shed 7 bases, with 19 bases lying between them. The CDR3 runs 15 residues. CDR3 nucleotide sequence: TGTGCCAGCAGTGGCGTTGGGCAGGGCCTAAGTGGCTACACCTTC. Translated, it gives CASSGVGQGLSGYTF.

This sequence joins TRBV10-3 and TRBJ2-7; possible D gene TRBD1, 7 bases. Trimming cost V 0 bases and J 1 base, with 13 bases left between them. There are 16 residues in the CDR3. Germline CDR1 and CDR2: ENHRY and SYGVKD. CDR3 residues: CAISESRTGLSYEQYF. The CDR3 DNA sequence: TGTGCCATCAGTGAGTCGAGGACAGGACTATCCTACGAGCAGTACTTC.

The V gene is TRBV28, the J gene TRBJ2-2, with D possibly matching TRBD1 (6 bases). V lost 4 bases and J lost 6, with 15 bases in between. This CDR3 region has 15 residues. Looked up from germline, CDR1 is MDHEN and CDR2 is SYDVKM. The CDR3 nucleotides read TGTGCCAGCAGTTCACAGGGCCAAGGGGCCGGGGAGCTGTTTTTT. This sequence encodes CASSSQGQGAGELFF.

The CDR3 is CASCKTGGCTEAFF. CDR3 DNA: TGTGCCAGCTGCAAGACTGGGGGGTGCACTGAAGCTTTCTTT. The chain employs TRBV6-5 and TRBJ1-1; tentatively, D is TRBD1 (5 bases). This CDR3 has 14 amino acids. V was cut by 8 bases and J by 4 bases, with 17 bases left in between. Per germline, CDR1 MNHEY and CDR2 SVGAGI.

This chain uses TRBV28 with TRBJ2-2, with D maybe TRBD1 (7 bases). Germline CDR1 is MDHEN and CDR2 is SYDVKM. The CDR3 contains 15 residues. Trimming took 7 bases from V and 3 from J, leaving 15 bases between them. CDR3 region: CASTSGGRDTGELFF. Written as DNA, the CDR3 is TGTGCCAGCACCTCAGGGGGGCGGGACACCGGGGAGCTGTTTTTT.

This clone appeared once. The chain couples TRBV29-1 to TRBJ1-2, with a weak D call TRBD1 (6 bases). The CDR3 has 13 amino acids. V was shortened by 6 bases and J by 4 bases, with 15 bases between the two germline ends. Germline CDR1 reads SQVTM; CDR2 reads ANQGSEA. The CDR3 DNA reads TGCAGCGTGTCAGGGGACGGGATCTATGGCTACACCTTC. Translating it yields CSVSGDGIYGYTF.

This clone was seen once. The chain couples TRBV28 to TRBJ2-7; D might be TRBD1 (6 bases). The CDR3 spans 12 residues. Germline V gene data show CDR1 as MDHEN and CDR2 as SYDVKM. The germline V and J ends were trimmed by 6 bases and 3 bases, with 9 bases remaining between them. In DNA, the CDR3 is TGTGCCAGCAGGCCAGGGGTCTACGAGCAGTACTTC. It yields the protein CASRPGVYEQYF.

The rearrangement links TRBV6-6 to TRBJ2-2, with TRBD2 matching over 11 bases. Trimming removed 5 bases from V and 5 bases from J; junction bases left unmatched: 7. From germline, CDR1 is MNHNY and CDR2 SVGAGI (reference sequence). The CDR3 contains 16 residues. CDR3 protein: CASSRLGTSGTGELFF. CDR3 nucleotides: TGTGCCAGCAGTCGACTGGGGACTAGCGGAACCGGGGAGCTGTTTTTT.

This clone qualifies as medium-sized (0.01 to 0.1%). The V and J genes are TRBV11-2 and TRBJ1-5; D remains unclear. With 3 bases removed from V and 7 bases from J, the gap between germline ends came to 10 bases. The germline CDR1 and CDR2 sequences are SGHAT and FQNNGV. The length of the CDR3 is 13 residues. The CDR3 spells CASSLAAGQPQHF. Written as DNA, the CDR3 is TGTGCCAGCAGCTTGGCGGCCGGGCAGCCCCAGCATTTT.

The chain recombines TRBV30 with TRBJ1-1; unclear D gene. This CDR3 is built from 13 residues. Trimming took off 0 bases at V and 7 bases at J, with 12 bases between the two ends. CDR1 and CDR2 from the germline V gene are GTSNPN and SVGIG (reference sequence). CDR3 sequence (DNA): TGTGCCTGGAGTGTACTTGAGAGTTTTGAAGCTTTCTTT. Translating it yields CAWSVLESFEAFF.

The CDR3 here is CASTEGAGTSPLHF. CDR3 DNA: TGTGCCAGCACCGAAGGGGCAGGGACTTCACCCCTCCACTTT. The chain recombines TRBV6-5 with TRBJ1-6; D possibly corresponds to TRBD1 (5 bases). There are 14 residues in the CDR3. Looked up from germline, CDR1 is MNHEY and CDR2 is SVGAGI. V was pared by 7 bases and J by 9 bases, with 16 bases between.

The chain recombines TRBV15 with TRBJ1-2, with D perhaps TRBD1 (6 bases). Germline-derived CDR1 and CDR2 are LNHNV and YYDKDF (reference sequence). V was shortened by 0 bases and J by 3 bases, with 29 bases between the two germline ends. The CDR3 loop spans 21 amino acids. This chain's CDR3 is CATSRDFMTPTPQGLDYGYTF. CDR3 sequence (DNA): TGTGCCACCAGCAGAGATTTCATGACCCCCACCCCACAGGGTCTAGACTATGGCTACACCTTC.

The chain is built from TRBV6-5 and TRBJ1-4, with a possible D match to TRBD1 (6 bases). The CDR3 spans 15 residues. Germline V CDR1 and CDR2: MNHEY, SVGAGI. With 6 bases removed from V and 7 bases from J, the gap between germline ends came to 18 bases. The CDR3 protein is CASRPPGGLGEKLFF. CDR3 sequence (DNA): TGTGCCAGCAGACCCCCCGGGGGGCTTGGTGAAAAACTGTTTTTT.

The chain uses TRBV24-1 and TRBJ2-1; 8 bases are shared with TRBD2. The junction had 8 bases not matched to a gene; V was cut back by 3 bases and J by 2 bases. The CDR3 has 17 amino acids. CDR1 KGHDR and CDR2 SFDVKD come from the germline V gene. CDR3 DNA sequence: TGTGCCACCAGTGATCCCCAGCCGGGGGGGGCCTACAATGAGCAGTTCTTC. Protein sequence: CATSDPQPGGAYNEQFF.

This rearrangement joins TRBV28 to TRBJ2-7, with 7 nucleotides matching TRBD2. The V segment lost 1 base and the J segment 3 bases; nucleotides outside the gene matches: 9. This CDR3 is 16 amino acids long. Germline V gives CDR1 MDHEN, CDR2 SYDVKM. The DNA of the CDR3 is TGTGCCAGCAGTTTATTGGGGGGGTCCTCCCTCTACGAGCAGTACTTC. Encoded protein: CASSLLGGSSLYEQYF.

The chain links TRBV5-6 to TRBJ1-2; D not certain. In germline, CDR1 is SGHDT, CDR2 YYEEEE. Between the trimmed V and J ends, which lost 2 bases and 8 bases, there was a span of 7 bases. This CDR3 has 11 residues. CDR3 region: CASSLGSGYTF. DNA for the CDR3: TGTGCCAGCAGCTTAGGCTCCGGCTACACCTTC.

The chain links TRBV4-1 to TRBJ1-2, with D unclear. Germline CDR1 is MGHRA and CDR2 is YSYEKL. The CDR3 has 16 amino acids. Trimming shortened V by 3 bases and J by 0 bases, and 14 bases separated the two germline ends. The CDR3 spells CASSHLGVAPNYGYTF. The CDR3 coding sequence is TGCGCCAGCAGCCACCTGGGAGTCGCACCTAACTATGGCTACACCTTC.

The chain joins TRBV19 to TRBJ1-2; tentatively, D is TRBD1 (6 bases). The length of the CDR3 is 14 residues. Trimming removed 1 base at V and 4 bases at J, with 10 bases between. Germline CDR1 and CDR2: LNHDA and SQIVND (reference sequence). CDR3 in DNA: TGTGCCAGTAGTATAGTCGGACAGACCTATGGCTACACCTTC. Translated: CASSIVGQTYGYTF. Based on the CDR3 plus reference TRBV19 and TRBJ1-2, the full variable domain is DGGITQSPKYLFRKEGQNVTLSCEQNLNHDAMYWYRQDPGQGLRLIYYSQIVNDFQKGDIAEGYSVSREKKESFPLTVTSAQKNPTAFYLCASSIVGQTYGYTFGSGTRLTVV.

The J gene is TRBJ1-1, the V gene TRBV7-6, with D possibly matching TRBD1 (5 bases). Germline-derived CDR1 and CDR2 are SGHVS and FNYEAQ. Trimming took 5 bases from V and 4 from J, leaving 14 bases between them. The CDR3 loop spans 14 amino acids. The chain's CDR3 is CASSPMQGSTEAFF. The CDR3 DNA is TGTGCCAGCAGCCCCATGCAGGGTAGCACTGAAGCTTTCTTT.

The rearrangement joins TRBV5-1 to TRBJ1-6; 10 bases align to TRBD1. Germline-derived CDR1 and CDR2 are SGHRS and YFSETQ. V lost 8 bases and J lost 10; bases outside the gene matches: 6. The CDR3 totals 13 residues. The CDR3 loop reads CASAGTGDSPLHF. The CDR3 DNA reads as TGCGCCAGTGCCGGGACAGGGGACTCACCCCTCCACTTT.

The V call is TRBV10-3, the J call TRBJ2-3, with D hard to call. CDR3 length: 15 amino acids. The germline V and J ends were trimmed by 8 bases and 0 bases, with 15 bases remaining between them. Germline V gene lookup returns CDR1 ENHRY and CDR2 SYGVKD. CDR3 nucleotide sequence: TGTGCCATCGGTAGGCAGACTTCTAGCACAGATACGCAGTATTTT. This codes for CAIGRQTSSTDTQYF.

CDR3 bases: TGTGCCAGCAGCTTAACGGAGACAGCGAACACTGAAGCTTTCTTT. It encodes CASSLTETANTEAFF. The chain couples TRBV7-3 to TRBJ1-1; a possible D gene is TRBD1 (5 bases). V dropped 0 bases and J dropped 1 base, with 9 bases sitting between them. The CDR3 has 15 residues. Germline CDR1 reads SGHTA; CDR2 reads FQGTGA.